The T cell receptor beta chain under discussion was sequenced for a study of cytomegalovirus exposure and HLA in healthy donors. The protocol was immunoSEQ multiplex PCR, while the TCRdb copy is restricted to in-frame clones and leaves out a portion. The table includes some 130,000 clones, roughly 90% detected once. Regarding this clone: Its antigen is undetermined.

Overall study results and limits: Cytomegalovirus status was reportedly diagnosed by the classifier with high sensitivity and specificity. Associated with cytomegalovirus, according to the listing, were 150 to 200 TCR beta chains.

This CDR3 has 18 residues. V was cut by 1 base and J by 0 bases, with 19 bases left in between. An approximately 120-subject validation cohort, separate from the approximately 610-subject first cohort, supplied the donors. The chain links TRBV5-7 to TRBJ1-2, with D perhaps TRBD1 (5 bases). TRBV5-7 is recorded as an ORF, its role being uncertain. The clonotype comes from a woman under 30 in good health and CMV-seropositive. Sample: PBMCs. The CDR3 is CASSLHGTSPTANYGYTF. The DNA of the CDR3 is TGTGCCAGCAGCTTGCACGGGACTAGCCCAACAGCTAACTATGGCTACACCTTC.